Here is one TCR beta chain with its context. This entry comes from a study of radiotherapy plus CTLA-4 blockade in lung cancer. Assay used: immunoSEQ multiplex PCR; TCRdb lists only in-frame clones, some missing. Here the sample spans 64,000 or so clones, 72% being singletons. Trimming left V 2 bases short and J 6 bases short, with 17 bases between. Germline V CDR1 and CDR2: MNHEY, SVGAGI. This CDR3 has 15 amino acids. The starting material was peripheral blood, obtained from a patient treated with radiotherapy plus ipilimumab. This rearrangement joins TRBV6-5 to TRBJ2-7, with D possibly matching TRBD2 (6 bases). The TCR sequence derives from a human donor with non-small cell lung cancer whose response to radiotherapy plus ipilimumab could not be evaluated. CDR3 DNA sequence: TGTGCCAGCAGTTACAGTCGGCGGGGTGGGGGCGAGCAGTACTTC. Its protein is CASSYSRRGGGEQYF.